This section outlines one T cell receptor beta chain sequence together with its context. This sample was included in a study of blood T cell repertoires in COVID-19. The CDR3 is made up of 12 amino acids. V was pared by 6 bases and J by 5 bases, with 4 bases of the junction left unmatched. Sequencing used immunoSEQ multiplex PCR; TCRdb keeps in-frame clones, though not all of them. The repertoire holds 150,000 to 200,000 clones, with approximately 90% as singletons. What was sequenced was peripheral blood. The receptor's source is a man aged 18 to 30 with acute or convalescent COVID-19. The chain couples TRBV12-3 or TRBV12-4 to TRBJ2-7; 7 nucleotides match TRBD1. Here the CDR3 DNA reads TGTGCCAGCAGCGCAACAGGGGACGAGCAGTACGTC. It specifies CASSATGDEQYV.